The T cell receptor (beta chain) under discussion was sequenced for a study of CD8 T cells in ankylosing spondylitis. Broader study findings: Ankylosing spondylitis blood seemed to carry a telltale TCR beta motif made of fewer than ten highly homologous variants. Clones linked with disease were CD8+ and fairly uncommon in the peripheral blood. Reportedly, matched ankylosing spondylitis synovial fluid was significantly enriched for disease-linked clones.

For TCR beta, libraries came from quantitative 5'-RACE with molecular barcodes. TCRdb fed the 5' RACE reads into MiXCR, producing one record per CDR3 protein. Of roughly 670,000 distinct CDR3 sequences in the sample, 15% to 20% are singletons; the top ten hold around 19%. V gave up 3 bases and J gave up 7 bases, with 13 bases separating them. The CDR3 runs 13 residues. Looked up from germline, CDR1 is SEHNR and CDR2 is FQNEAQ (reference sequence). Details on this clonotype: Its target is not known.

Sequenced sample: blood, either unsorted or a sorted T cell fraction (not recorded which). This chain connects TRBV7-9 to TRBJ2-7; D not resolved. This clonotype was obtained from a male donor with ankylosing spondylitis. The CDR3 loop reads CASSLHPRLEQYF. The DNA of the CDR3 is TGTGCCAGCAGCTTGCATCCCCGGTTGGAGCAGTACTTC.